These 29 T cell receptor beta chains originate from one sample sequenced in a study of blood T cell repertoires in COVID-19. Some clones are missing from TCRdb's copy, which holds only in-frame ones; the method was immunoSEQ multiplex PCR. The sample carries some 670,000 clones, more than 80% recorded once. The sequencing sample was made of peripheral blood. Receptor source: a woman under 30 with acute or convalescent COVID-19.

The rearrangement uses TRBV4-3 and TRBJ2-1; the match to TRBD2 covers 9 bases. The germline CDR1 and CDR2 sequences are LGHNA and YSLEER. V was pared by 2 bases and J by 7 bases, with 15 bases of the junction left unmatched. The CDR3 is 18 residues long. DNA of the CDR3: TGCGCCAGCAGCCAAAGCCTCAGGATAGCGGGGGCTTTTAATGAGCAGTTCTTC. Protein: CASSQSLRIAGAFNEQFF.

The chain carries TRBV7-9 and TRBJ1-1; D unclear. The CDR3 is 16 amino acids. V was trimmed by 1 base and J by 3 bases, leaving 15 bases between them. CDR1 is SEHNR and CDR2 is FQNEAQ in the germline V gene (reference sequence). CDR3 sequence reads: CASSLGEGGPDTEAFF. In nucleotides, the CDR3 is TGTGCCAGCAGCTTAGGGGAGGGAGGGCCCGACACTGAAGCTTTCTTT.

The rearrangement links TRBV7-6 to TRBJ1-2; D ambiguous. Germline CDR1 reads SGHVS; CDR2 reads FNYEAQ. V was pared by 6 bases and J by 10 bases, with 15 bases between. The CDR3 is 12 amino acids. CDR3 region: CASSPDEVYYTF. In nucleotides, the CDR3 is TGTGCCAGCAGTCCCGACGAGGTTTACTACACCTTC.

V is TRBV10-3 and J is TRBJ2-7, with 7 bases that match TRBD2. V gave up 10 bases and J gave up 4 bases; unmatched junction bases: 22. Germline V gene lookup returns CDR1 ENHRY and CDR2 SYGVKD. This CDR3 region has 17 residues. The DNA of the CDR3 is TGTGCCACTACCCGATCGACTAGCCCCTCATCGAAATACGAGCAGTACTTC. Its translation is CATTRSTSPSSKYEQYF.

V is TRBV4-2 and J is TRBJ1-5; D not certain. The CDR3 is 17 amino acids. CDR1 is LGHNA and CDR2 is YNFKEQ in the germline V gene. The germline V and J ends were trimmed by 2 bases and 5 bases, with 19 bases remaining between them. The CDR3 DNA is TGTGCCAGCAGCCAAAACTCCCGGTGGAGCCGGGATCAGCCCCAGCATTTT. It is translated as CASSQNSRWSRDQPQHF.

This rearrangement joins TRBV6-2 or TRBV6-3 to TRBJ1-2; the D is unclear. Trimming stripped 1 base from V and 6 bases from J, with 9 bases between. From germline, CDR1 is MNHEY and CDR2 SVGEGT. The CDR3 totals 13 residues. The CDR3 region has the DNA TGTGCCAGCAGTTACTTGGACTTAAATGGCTACACCTTC. Encoded protein: CASSYLDLNGYTF.

V and J are TRBV4-1 and TRBJ2-1; 9 bases are a match to TRBD1. CDR1 is MGHRA and CDR2 is YSYEKL in the germline V gene. CDR3 length: 18 residues. J lost 6 bases, V lost 3 bases, and 15 bases had no gene match. CDR3 coding DNA: TGCGCCAGCAGCCAGTTAAGGGGCGGGACAGGGATTACCAATGAGCAGTTCTTC. Translation: CASSQLRGGTGITNEQFF.

The genes are TRBV12-5 and TRBJ1-1; D gene unclear. The CDR3 totals 11 residues. The germline CDR1 and CDR2 sequences are LGHNT and FRNRAP. Trimming stripped 1 base from V and 8 bases from J, with 5 bases between. The CDR3 spells CASGLAYEAFF. The CDR3 DNA follows: TGTGCTAGTGGTTTGGCCTACGAAGCTTTCTTT.

V and J are TRBV6-5 and TRBJ1-1; no definite D call. CDR1 and CDR2 (germline): MNHEY, SVGAGI. Trimming pared 0 bases from V and 5 bases from J, leaving 13 bases between. The CDR3 has 15 residues. This CDR3 reads CASSYSMIRETEAFF. The CDR3 region has the DNA TGTGCCAGCAGTTACTCGATGATTCGTGAGACTGAAGCTTTCTTT.

This clone came up once. The chain uses TRBV3-1 (or the pseudogene TRBV3-2) and TRBJ1-2; TRBD1 matches 8 bases. Germline V gene sequence: CDR1 LGHDT, CDR2 YNNKEL (reference sequence). The CDR3 extends over 14 amino acids. Trimming took 5 bases from V and 3 from J; bases not matched to a gene: 5. The CDR3 nucleotides read TGTGCCAGCAGCTCACTACAGGGGGACTATGGCTACACCTTC. It encodes CASSSLQGDYGYTF.

The chain couples TRBV3-1 (or the pseudogene TRBV3-2) to TRBJ2-2, with TRBD2 matching 10 bases. Germline assignment: CDR1 LGHDT and CDR2 YNNKEL (reference sequence). The V segment lost 10 bases and the J segment 3 bases; nucleotides outside the gene matches: 2. This CDR3 comprises 13 residues. The CDR3, as DNA: TGTGCCACCGGGACTAGCGACACCGGGGAGCTGTTTTTT. This encodes CATGTSDTGELFF.

The chain is built from TRBV5-6 and TRBJ2-3; D not certain. This CDR3 comprises 13 residues. Looked up from germline, CDR1 is SGHDT and CDR2 is YYEEEE. The V end was cut by 2 bases, the J end by 3 bases, with 7 bases between. The CDR3 bases are TGTGCCAGCAGCTTCGGTTCTACAGATACGCAGTATTTT. It yields the protein CASSFGSTDTQYF.

This clone is a singleton in its sample. The CDR3 nucleotides are TGCGCCACCAAGGGGGTGCCAGGACCAGGCGAGCAGTACTTC. Translation gives CATKGVPGPGEQYF. V is TRBV5-1 and J is TRBJ2-7, with TRBD1 as a possible D gene (6 bases). V was cut by 9 bases and J by 6 bases, with 22 bases left in between. This CDR3 is built from 14 residues. Germline V gene lookup returns CDR1 SGHRS and CDR2 YFSETQ.

Regarding this clone: The same CDR3 is also encoded by other DNA sequences in this sample. The chain joins TRBV3-1 (or the pseudogene TRBV3-2) to TRBJ1-2; TRBD1 matches at 10 bases. With 1 base clipped from V and 5 bases from J, the junction kept 1 base outside the gene matches. The CDR3 is made up of 14 amino acids. CDR1 and CDR2 from the germline V gene are LGHDT and YNNKEL (reference sequence). As DNA, the CDR3 is TGTGCCAGCAGCCAAGGACAGGGGGCGTATGGCTACACCTTC. Amino acids: CASSQGQGAYGYTF.

As DNA, the CDR3 is TGCGCCAGCAGCCAAGGGACAAGTTACGAGCAGTACTTC. It translates to CASSQGTSYEQYF. J is TRBJ2-7 and V is TRBV4-1; D is perhaps TRBD1 (5 bases). CDR3 length equals 13 residues. Per germline, CDR1 MGHRA and CDR2 YSYEKL. V lost 1 base and J 4 bases, leaving 8 bases between the germline ends.

The chain is built from TRBV7-9 and TRBJ2-3; weak D call: TRBD2 (7 bases). CDR1 SEHNR and CDR2 FQNEAQ come from the germline V gene (reference sequence). The CDR3 totals 16 residues. Trimming pared 5 bases from V and 2 bases from J, leaving 17 bases between. The CDR3 spells CASSPRAGAITDTQYF. CDR3 bases: TGTGCCAGCAGCCCTCGGGCGGGGGCCATCACAGATACGCAGTATTTT.

The V and J genes are TRBV4-3 and TRBJ1-5; 9 bases are shared with TRBD1. The germline CDR1 and CDR2 sequences are LGHNA and YSLEER. Trimming at V came to 4 bases and at J to 7 bases, leaving 5 bases not matched to a gene. The CDR3 extends over 14 amino acids. This CDR3 is CASSPHRGLQPQHF. Here the CDR3 DNA reads TGCGCCAGCAGCCCACACAGGGGGCTGCAGCCCCAGCATTTT.

The chain carries TRBV15 and TRBJ1-2, with TRBD1 as a possible D gene (5 bases). Germline V gives CDR1 LNHNV, CDR2 YYDKDF (reference sequence). V was pared by 1 base and J by 8 bases, with 14 bases between. The CDR3 consists of 14 residues. The CDR3 protein is CATSRAAQDMGYTF. In DNA, the CDR3 is TGTGCCACCAGCAGAGCCGCACAGGACATGGGCTACACCTTC.

As DNA, the CDR3 is TGTGCCAGCAGCTTACTTACACAGGGTAATTCACCCCTCCACTTT. This translates into CASSLLTQGNSPLHF. The chain combines TRBV7-2 with TRBJ1-6, with D possibly matching TRBD1 (6 bases). Trimming took off 2 bases at V and 6 bases at J, with 11 bases between the two ends. The CDR3 runs 15 residues. Germline V gene data show CDR1 as SGHTA and CDR2 as FQGNSA.

The chain employs TRBV2 and TRBJ1-2, with 7 positions matching TRBD1. Germline trimming cut 8 bases from V and 5 bases from J; bases unmatched to any gene: 8. From germline, CDR1 is SNHLY and CDR2 FYNNEI. There are 13 residues in the CDR3. DNA of the CDR3: TGTGCCAGCGAGGGACAGTCAGAATATGGCTACACCTTC. Encoded protein: CASEGQSEYGYTF.

The chain employs TRBV11-2 and TRBJ2-3, with D unresolved. CDR1 SGHAT and CDR2 FQNNGV come from the germline V gene. V lost 5 bases and J lost 1, with 10 bases in between. CDR3 length: 14 amino acids. CDR3 in DNA: TGTGCCAGCAGCAGAAATCCGGGCACAGATACGCAGTATTTT. Translated: CASSRNPGTDTQYF.

The V gene is TRBV24-1, the J gene TRBJ1-2; no clear D. Looked up from germline, CDR1 is KGHDR and CDR2 is SFDVKD. The germline V and J ends were trimmed by 6 bases and 8 bases, with 15 bases remaining between them. The CDR3 is 13 residues long. CDR3 coding DNA: TGTGCCACCAGTCCAAGAGCCTTCGGGGGCTACACCTTC. Protein sequence: CATSPRAFGGYTF.

The chain employs TRBV21-1 and TRBJ1-1. TRBV21-1 is reported as a pseudogene. The CDR3 sequence is 15 residues long. CDR3 nucleotides: TGTGCCAGCAGCAATCTTGGAGGGTCCGACAGTGAAGCTTTCTTT. This encodes CASSNLGGSDSEAFF.

This chain connects TRBV6-5 to TRBJ1-2; possible D gene TRBD1, 6 bases. V lost 6 bases, J lost 2 bases, and 10 bases lay in between. This CDR3 is 13 amino acids long. Looked up from germline, CDR1 is MNHEY and CDR2 is SVGAGI. This CDR3 reads CASRTGLNYGYTF. The DNA of the CDR3 is TGTGCCAGCAGAACAGGGCTAAACTATGGCTACACCTTC.

The V call is TRBV14, the J call TRBJ1-2, with TRBD1 matching 8 bases. Per the germline V gene, CDR1 is SGHDN and CDR2 is FVKESK. The CDR3 has 14 amino acids. Unmatched junction bases numbered 6, after V lost 4 bases and J lost 5 bases. CDR3 amino acids: CASSPDRVYYGYTF. Here the CDR3 DNA reads TGTGCCAGCAGCCCGGACAGGGTTTATTATGGCTACACCTTC.

The chain uses TRBV29-1 and TRBJ2-3, with D possibly being TRBD1 (5 bases). The CDR3 contains 16 residues. V dropped 1 base and J dropped 2 bases, with 16 bases sitting between them. Germline CDR1 and CDR2: SQVTM and ANQGSEA. In nucleotides, the CDR3 is TGCAGCGTTGAAGGAGGCGAGCAGGGCCCCACAGATACGCAGTATTTT. Translating gives CSVEGGEQGPTDTQYF.

The chain combines TRBV6-2 or TRBV6-3 with TRBJ1-2; 7 bases match TRBD1. The length of the CDR3 is 14 residues. V shed 2 bases, J shed 0 bases, and the junction held 0 bases outside the gene matches. Germline V gene data show CDR1 as MNHEY and CDR2 as SVGEGT. The CDR3 reads CASSYGQANYGYTF. The CDR3 bases are TGTGCCAGCAGTTACGGACAGGCTAACTATGGCTACACCTTC.

The genes are TRBV19 and TRBJ1-5; 8 nucleotides match TRBD1. The CDR3 sequence is 14 residues long. Germline V lookup: CDR1 LNHDA, CDR2 SQIVND (reference sequence). J gave up 3 bases and V 6 bases, and 4 bases lay outside the gene matches. The CDR3 is CASRLTGVNQPQHF. CDR3 coding DNA: TGTGCCAGTAGATTGACAGGGGTCAATCAGCCCCAGCATTTT.

The chain joins TRBV7-9 to TRBJ1-2, with TRBD1 identical over 8 bases. The CDR3 length is 17 residues. Germline V gene lookup returns CDR1 SEHNR and CDR2 FQNEAQ (reference sequence). With V trimmed by 1 base and J by 8 bases, 15 bases remained unmatched. CDR3 sequence (DNA): TGTGCCAGCAGCTTAGATCTTGGCAGGGGGCTCGATTGGGGCTACACCTTC. It translates to CASSLDLGRGLDWGYTF.